What follows is one TCR beta chain and its context. Its antigen is currently unknown. Primers: 60 Vbeta forward and 13 Jbeta reverse. Profiled with immunoSEQ multiplex PCR; TCRdb holds only in-frame clones, not every one. The sample records under 200,000 clones, about an eighth being singletons. V was cut by 6 bases and J by 4 bases, with 16 bases left in between. Germline CDR1 SNHLY, CDR2 FYNNEI. The CDR3 length is 15 residues. These data originate in a study of cytomegalovirus exposure and HLA in healthy donors. Study-level information: Genotyping showed 75% to 90% of over 350 donors falling in the Caucasian-associated ancestry cluster. Notes on the study in general: HLA-A and HLA-B allele assignments for most subjects were reportedly predicted accurately using TCR beta sequences. Earlier analysis yielded a pattern in which most TCR beta V segments were productive about 90% or about 30% of the time.

Sequenced input: PBMCs. The source of this sequence is a man aged 50 or older in good health and CMV-seropositive. The chain uses TRBV2 and TRBJ2-1, with D possibly TRBD1 on 7 matching bases. The CDR3 is CASSLRTGLYNEQFF. CDR3 sequence (DNA): TGTGCCAGCAGCCTTCGGACAGGACTATACAATGAGCAGTTCTTC.